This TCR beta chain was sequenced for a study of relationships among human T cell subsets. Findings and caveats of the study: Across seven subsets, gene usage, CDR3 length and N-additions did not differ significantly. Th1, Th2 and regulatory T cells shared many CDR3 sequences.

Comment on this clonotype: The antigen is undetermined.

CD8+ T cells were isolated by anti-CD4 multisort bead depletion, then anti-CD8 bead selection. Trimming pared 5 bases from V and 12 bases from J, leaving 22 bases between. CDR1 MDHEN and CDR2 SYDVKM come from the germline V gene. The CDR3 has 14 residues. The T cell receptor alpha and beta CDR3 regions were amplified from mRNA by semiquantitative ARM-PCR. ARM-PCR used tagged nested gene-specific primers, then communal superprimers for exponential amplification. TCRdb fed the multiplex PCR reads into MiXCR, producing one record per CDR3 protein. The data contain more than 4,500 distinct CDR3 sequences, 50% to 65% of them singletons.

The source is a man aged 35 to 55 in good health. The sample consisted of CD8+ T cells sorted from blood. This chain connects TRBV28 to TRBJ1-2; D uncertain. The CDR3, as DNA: TGTGCCAGCAGTCAGGCGTGGGTTACTATGATTAACACCTTC. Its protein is CASSQAWVTMINTF.